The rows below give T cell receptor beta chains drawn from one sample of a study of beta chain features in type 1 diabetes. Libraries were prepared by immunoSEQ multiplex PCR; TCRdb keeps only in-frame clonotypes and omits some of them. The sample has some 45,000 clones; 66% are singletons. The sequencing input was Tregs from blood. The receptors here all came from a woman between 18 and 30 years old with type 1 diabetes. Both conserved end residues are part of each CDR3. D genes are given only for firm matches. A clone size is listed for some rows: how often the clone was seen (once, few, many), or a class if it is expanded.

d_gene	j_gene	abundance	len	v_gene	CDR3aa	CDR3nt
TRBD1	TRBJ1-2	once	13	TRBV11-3	CASSPQGGYGYTF	TGTGCCAGCAGCCCCCAGGGGGGCTATGGCTACACCTTC
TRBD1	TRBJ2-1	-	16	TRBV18	CASSPPQGQGYNEQFF	TGTGCCAGCTCACCACCCCAAGGACAGGGCTACAATGAGCAGTTCTTC
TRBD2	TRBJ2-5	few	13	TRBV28	CASNREGRETQYF	TGTGCCAGCAACCGGGAGGGCCGGGAGACCCAGTACTTC
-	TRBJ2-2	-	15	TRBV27	CASSPEQGITGELFF	TGTGCCAGCAGTCCGGAACAGGGTATCACCGGGGAGCTGTTTTTT
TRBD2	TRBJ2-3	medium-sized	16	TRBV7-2	CASSLGLAAGTDTQYF	TGTGCCAGCAGCTTAGGACTAGCGGCTGGCACAGATACGCAGTATTTT
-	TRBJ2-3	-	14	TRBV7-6	CASSFKSGTDTQYF	TGTGCCAGCAGCTTCAAGTCGGGCACAGATACGCAGTATTTT
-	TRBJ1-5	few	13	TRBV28	CASSQGGNQPQHF	TGTGCCAGCAGCCAAGGAGGCAATCAGCCCCAGCATTTT
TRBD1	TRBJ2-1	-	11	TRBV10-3	CAIRQGDEQFF	TGTGCCATCAGGCAGGGGGATGAGCAGTTCTTC
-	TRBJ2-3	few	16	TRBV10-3	CAISEMGKMLTDTQYF	TGTGCCATCAGTGAGATGGGCAAAATGTTGACAGATACGCAGTATTTT
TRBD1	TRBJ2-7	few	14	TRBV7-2	CASRTGTGPYEQYF	TGTGCCAGCAGGACCGGGACAGGGCCCTACGAGCAGTACTTC
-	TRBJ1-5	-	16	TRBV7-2	CASSPQPRVSNQPQHF	TGTGCCAGCAGCCCCCAGCCTCGGGTGAGCAATCAGCCCCAGCATTTT
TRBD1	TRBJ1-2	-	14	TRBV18	CASSPGQERYGYTF	TGTGCCAGCTCACCCGGACAGGAGCGCTATGGCTACACCTTC
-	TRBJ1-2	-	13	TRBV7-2	CASSTGGSWGYTF	TGTGCCAGCAGCACCGGAGGGAGTTGGGGCTACACCTTC
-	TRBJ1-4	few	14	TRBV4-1	CASSSQGGNEKLFF	TGCGCCAGCAGCTCACAGGGTGGGAATGAAAAACTGTTTTTT
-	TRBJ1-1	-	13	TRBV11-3	CASSPSGASEAFF	TGTGCCAGCAGCCCGAGCGGAGCGTCTGAAGCTTTCTTT
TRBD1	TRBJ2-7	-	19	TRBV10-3	CAISAHYAGQGFGAYEQYF	TGTGCCATCAGTGCCCATTATGCGGGACAGGGGTTTGGAGCCTACGAGCAGTACTTC
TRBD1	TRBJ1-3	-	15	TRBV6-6	CASSYSTGYGNTIYF	TGTGCCAGCAGTTACTCGACAGGGTACGGAAACACCATATATTTT
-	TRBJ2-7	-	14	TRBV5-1	CASSFGQLDYEQYF	TGCGCCAGCAGCTTTGGACAGCTAGACTACGAGCAGTACTTC
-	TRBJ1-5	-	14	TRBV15	CATSRRGSNQPQHF	TGTGCCACCAGCAGAAGGGGTTCTAATCAGCCCCAGCATTTT
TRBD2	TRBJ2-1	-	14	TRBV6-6	CASTEREGYNEQFF	TGTGCCAGCACCGAGCGGGAGGGCTACAATGAGCAGTTCTTC
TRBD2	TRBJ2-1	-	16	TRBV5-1	CASSFLISGTSDEQFF	TGCGCCAGCAGCTTCCTCATTAGCGGGACGTCGGATGAGCAGTTCTTC
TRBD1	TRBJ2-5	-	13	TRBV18	CASSPRDRETQYF	TGTGCCAGCTCACCGAGGGACAGGGAGACCCAGTACTTC
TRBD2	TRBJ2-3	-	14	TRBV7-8	CASSSGGGTDTQYF	TGTGCCAGCAGCTCGGGGGGAGGCACAGATACGCAGTATTTT
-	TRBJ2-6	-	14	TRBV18	CASSSTSGANVLTF	TGTGCCAGCTCATCTACCTCTGGGGCCAACGTCCTGACTTTC
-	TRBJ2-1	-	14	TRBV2	CASREGTLYNEQFF	TGTGCCAGCAGGGAAGGGACACTATACAATGAGCAGTTCTTC
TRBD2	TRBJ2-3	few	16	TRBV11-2	CASSLGTSGGGDTQYF	TGTGCCAGCAGCTTAGGAACTAGCGGGGGTGGAGATACGCAGTATTTT
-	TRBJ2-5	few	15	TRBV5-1	CASSLEAGLGETQYF	TGCGCCAGCAGCTTGGAAGCAGGGTTGGGGGAGACCCAGTACTTC
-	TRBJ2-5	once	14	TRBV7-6	CASSFFGVQETQYF	TGTGCCAGCAGCTTTTTCGGGGTACAAGAGACCCAGTACTTC
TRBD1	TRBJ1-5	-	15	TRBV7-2	CASSPGTGEGQPQHF	TGTGCCAGCAGCCCAGGGACAGGGGAGGGTCAGCCCCAGCATTTT
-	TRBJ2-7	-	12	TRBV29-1	CSVRATSEEQYF	TGCAGCGTGAGGGCCACGTCAGAAGAGCAGTACTTC
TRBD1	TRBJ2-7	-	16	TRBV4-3	CASSQGTGSGGYEQYF	TGCGCCAGCAGCCAAGGAACGGGTTCAGGGGGCTACGAGCAGTACTTC
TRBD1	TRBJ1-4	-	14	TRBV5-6	CASSDRGVGEKLFF	TGTGCCAGCAGCGACAGGGGCGTAGGTGAAAAACTGTTTTTT
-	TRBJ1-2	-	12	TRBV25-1	CASSEQGYGYTF	TGTGCCAGCAGTGAGCAGGGCTATGGCTACACCTTC
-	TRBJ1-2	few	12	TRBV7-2	CASSLVNYGYTF	TGTGCCAGCAGCTTAGTAAACTATGGCTACACCTTC
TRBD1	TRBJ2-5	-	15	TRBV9	CASSVGQGLFWTQYF	TGTGCCAGCAGCGTGGGACAGGGCCTGTTTTGGACCCAGTACTTC
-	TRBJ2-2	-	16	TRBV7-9	CASSFFREFRTGELFF	TGTGCCAGCAGCTTTTTTCGGGAGTTTAGGACCGGGGAGCTGTTTTTT
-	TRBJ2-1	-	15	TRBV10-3	CAISVDGESYNEQFF	TGTGCCATCAGTGTTGACGGGGAGTCCTACAATGAGCAGTTCTTC
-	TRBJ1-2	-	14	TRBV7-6	CASSLSEGIYGYTF	TGTGCCAGCAGCTTAAGTGAGGGAATCTATGGCTACACCTTC
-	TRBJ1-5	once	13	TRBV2	CASSPGRNQPQHF	TGTGCCAGCAGCCCAGGGCGGAATCAGCCCCAGCATTTT
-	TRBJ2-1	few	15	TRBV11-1	CASSPSPLTGRTQFF	TGTGCCAGCAGCCCCTCCCCATTAACAGGACGCACGCAGTTCTTC
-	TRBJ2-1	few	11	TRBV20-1	CSATYYNEQFF	TGCAGTGCTACGTACTACAATGAGCAGTTCTTC
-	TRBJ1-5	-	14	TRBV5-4	CASSFAGPNQPQHF	TGTGCCAGCAGCTTCGCAGGGCCGAATCAGCCCCAGCATTTT
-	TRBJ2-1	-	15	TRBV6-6	CASSYGGSSYNEQFF	TGTGCCAGCAGTTACGGGGGGAGCTCCTACAATGAGCAGTTCTTC
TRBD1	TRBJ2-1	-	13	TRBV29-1	CSVYGTGRNEQFF	TGCAGCGTTTACGGGACAGGGCGGAATGAGCAGTTCTTC
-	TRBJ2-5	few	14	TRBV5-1	CASSSLAGTETQYF	TGCGCCAGCAGCTCCCTCGCGGGGACGGAGACCCAGTACTTC
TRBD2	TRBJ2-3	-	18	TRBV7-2	CASSDIWTSGSWTDTQYF	TGTGCCAGCAGCGACATTTGGACTAGCGGGAGTTGGACAGATACGCAGTATTTT